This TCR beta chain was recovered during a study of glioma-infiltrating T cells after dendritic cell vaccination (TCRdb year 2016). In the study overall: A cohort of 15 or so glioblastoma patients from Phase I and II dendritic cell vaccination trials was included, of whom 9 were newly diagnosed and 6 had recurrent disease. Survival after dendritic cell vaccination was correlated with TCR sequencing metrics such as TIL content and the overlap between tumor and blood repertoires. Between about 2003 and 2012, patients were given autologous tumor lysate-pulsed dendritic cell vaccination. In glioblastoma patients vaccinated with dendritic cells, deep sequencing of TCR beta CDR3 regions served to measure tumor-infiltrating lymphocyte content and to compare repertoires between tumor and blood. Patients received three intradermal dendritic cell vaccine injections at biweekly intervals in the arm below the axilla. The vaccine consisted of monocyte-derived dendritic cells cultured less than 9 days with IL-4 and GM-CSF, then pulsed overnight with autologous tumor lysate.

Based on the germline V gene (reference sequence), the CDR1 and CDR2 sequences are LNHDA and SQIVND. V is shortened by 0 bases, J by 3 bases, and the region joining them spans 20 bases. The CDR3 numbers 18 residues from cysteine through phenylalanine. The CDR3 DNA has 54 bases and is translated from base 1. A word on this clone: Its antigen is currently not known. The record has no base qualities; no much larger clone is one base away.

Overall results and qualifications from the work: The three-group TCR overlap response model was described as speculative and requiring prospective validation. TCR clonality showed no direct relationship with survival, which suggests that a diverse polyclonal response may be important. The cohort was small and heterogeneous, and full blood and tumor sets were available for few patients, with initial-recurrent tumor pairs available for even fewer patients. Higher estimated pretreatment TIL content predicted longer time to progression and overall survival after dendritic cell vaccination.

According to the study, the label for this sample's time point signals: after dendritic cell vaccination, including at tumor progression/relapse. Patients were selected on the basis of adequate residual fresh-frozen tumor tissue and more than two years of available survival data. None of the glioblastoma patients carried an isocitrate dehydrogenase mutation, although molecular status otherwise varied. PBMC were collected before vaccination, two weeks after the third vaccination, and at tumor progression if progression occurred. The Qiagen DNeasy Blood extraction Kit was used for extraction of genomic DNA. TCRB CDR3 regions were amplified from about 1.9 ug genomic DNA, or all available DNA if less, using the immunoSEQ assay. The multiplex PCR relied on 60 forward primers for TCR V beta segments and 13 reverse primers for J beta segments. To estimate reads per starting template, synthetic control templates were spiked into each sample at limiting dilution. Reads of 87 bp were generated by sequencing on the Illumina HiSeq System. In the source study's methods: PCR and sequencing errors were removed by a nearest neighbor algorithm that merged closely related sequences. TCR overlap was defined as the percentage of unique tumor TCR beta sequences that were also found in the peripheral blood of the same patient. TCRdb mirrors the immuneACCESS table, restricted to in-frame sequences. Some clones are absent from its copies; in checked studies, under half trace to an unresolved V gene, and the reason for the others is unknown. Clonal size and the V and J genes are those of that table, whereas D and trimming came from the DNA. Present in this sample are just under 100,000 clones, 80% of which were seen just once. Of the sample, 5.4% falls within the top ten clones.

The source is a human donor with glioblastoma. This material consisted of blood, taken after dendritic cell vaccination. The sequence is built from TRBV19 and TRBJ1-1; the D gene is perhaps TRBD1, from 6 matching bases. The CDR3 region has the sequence CASSIDRPGVIFHTEAFF. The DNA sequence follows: TGTGCCAGTAGTATAGATCGGCCAGGGGTTATTTTTCACACTGAAGCTTTCTTT.